This entry lists 21 T cell receptor beta chains sequenced from one sample in a study of CD8 T cells in Susac syndrome. Random-hexamer reverse transcription was applied to about 0.45 to 1 ug RNA. Each CDR3 protein gets one entry after TCRdb re-called the immunoSEQ multiplex PCR reads with MiXCR. Of 200,000 to 300,000 distinct CDR3 sequences in the sample, roughly 95% were seen once. Source material: CD4+ T cells from PBMCs. Receptors originate from a human donor with Susac syndrome.

V is TRBV23-1 and J is TRBJ1-1; D is perhaps TRBD1 (5 bases). TRBV23-1 belongs to the ORF category, with a function that is uncertain. V dropped 3 bases and J dropped 3 bases, with 14 bases sitting between them. The CDR3 length is 15 residues. CDR3 in amino acids: CASSHFDSRDTEAFF. DNA for the CDR3: TGCGCCAGCAGTCACTTCGACAGCCGGGACACTGAAGCTTTCTTT.

The rearrangement links TRBV30 to TRBJ2-7; D is possibly TRBD1 (5 bases). The CDR3 has 13 residues. V lost 4 bases to trimming and J lost 4 bases, with 14 bases between them. Germline loops: CDR1 GTSNPN, CDR2 SVGIG (reference sequence). The CDR3 DNA reads TGTGCCTGGAAGGGGCAGGGAACTTACGAGCAGTACTTC. It yields the protein CAWKGQGTYEQYF.

This clonotype has a single count. The V gene is TRBV20-1, the J gene TRBJ2-5, with TRBD2 matching 13 bases. Germline CDR1 is DFQATT and CDR2 is SNEGSKA (reference sequence). With V trimmed by 4 bases and J by 6 bases, 11 bases remained unmatched. CDR3 size: 16 residues. CDR3: CSAKDHRTSGRKTQYF. The CDR3 DNA reads as TGCAGTGCTAAAGACCACCGGACTAGCGGGAGAAAGACCCAGTACTTC.

CDR3 coding DNA: TGTGCCAGCAGCGGGAGATACGGCACAGATACGCAGTATTTT. Translated: CASSGRYGTDTQYF. This chain uses TRBV2 with TRBJ2-3, with D possibly matching TRBD2 (6 bases). The germline V gene has CDR1 SNHLY and CDR2 FYNNEI. The CDR3 has 14 residues. The V end was cut by 6 bases, the J end by 1 base, with 11 bases between.

The V call is TRBV7-3, the J call TRBJ2-3; 7 bases map to TRBD1. Germline CDR1 reads SGHTA; CDR2 reads FQGTGA. CDR3 length: 14 residues. After removal of 5 bases from V and 3 bases from J, the junction contained 5 bases not matched to a gene. The CDR3 nucleotides read TGTGCCAGCAGCCAACTGACAGGGACAGATACGCAGTATTTT. Protein product: CASSQLTGTDTQYF.

The rearrangement joins TRBV9 to TRBJ2-1; the D is unclear. Germline V gene sequence: CDR1 SGDLS, CDR2 YYNGEE. V lost 2 bases and J lost 6, with 9 bases in between. CDR3 length equals 13 residues. The CDR3 loop is CASSVSWVNEQFF. The CDR3 region has the DNA TGTGCCAGCAGCGTCTCGTGGGTCAATGAGCAGTTCTTC.

V is TRBV7-8 and J is TRBJ1-2, with 12 positions matching TRBD1. The CDR3 has 14 residues. V dropped 5 bases and J dropped 7; count of bases not matched to a gene: 5. CDR1 SGHVS and CDR2 FQNEAQ come from the germline V gene. The DNA for the CDR3 is TGTGCCAGCAGCGGGGGACAGGGGGCGTTTGGCTACACCTTC. Amino acids: CASSGGQGAFGYTF.

The rearrangement links TRBV9 to TRBJ1-2, with no clear D. The germline V gene has CDR1 SGDLS and CDR2 YYNGEE. This CDR3 spans 14 amino acids. Trimming pared 6 bases from V and 1 base from J, leaving 13 bases between. This chain's CDR3 is CASNRTPGNYGYTF. CDR3 coding DNA: TGTGCCAGCAACCGAACGCCGGGTAACTATGGCTACACCTTC.

The chain carries TRBV5-1 and TRBJ2-3; TRBD2 aligns across 8 bases. CDR3 length equals 14 residues. Germline V CDR1 and CDR2: SGHRS, YFSETQ. The V and J ends lost 4 bases and 2 bases, in that order; junction bases with no gene match: 3. CDR3 in amino acids: CASSTGLDTDTQYF. The CDR3, as DNA: TGCGCCAGCAGCACGGGACTAGACACAGATACGCAGTATTTT.

The genes are TRBV5-1 and TRBJ2-1; D not resolved. Germline V gives CDR1 SGHRS, CDR2 YFSETQ. This CDR3 comprises 12 residues. Between the trimmed V and J ends, which lost 0 bases and 10 bases, there was a span of 8 bases. The CDR3 DNA is TGCGCCAGCAGCTTGGCCGTGGGGGAGCAGTTCTTC. Protein: CASSLAVGEQFF.

This sequence joins TRBV2 and TRBJ2-3; the match to TRBD2 covers 7 bases. This CDR3 has 17 amino acids. Trimming took 9 bases from V and 0 from J; bases not matched to a gene: 15. The germline gives CDR1 SNHLY, CDR2 FYNNEI. This CDR3 is CARNRLAGRSSTDTQYF. The DNA of the CDR3 is TGTGCCAGGAATAGACTAGCTGGGCGCTCTAGCACAGATACGCAGTATTTT.

V usage is TRBV15 and J usage is TRBJ2-6; possible D gene TRBD1, 6 bases. With 0 bases removed from V and 1 base from J, the gap between germline ends came to 16 bases. CDR1 is LNHNV, CDR2 YYDKDF, per germline (reference sequence). The CDR3 has 19 residues. CDR3 in amino acids: CATSRDSWGRWSGANVLTF. The CDR3 DNA reads TGTGCCACCAGCAGAGACTCCTGGGGGCGTTGGTCTGGGGCCAACGTCCTGACTTTC.

This clonotype was observed a single time. The V gene is TRBV30, the J gene TRBJ1-1; D possibly corresponds to TRBD1 (5 bases). Per the germline V gene, CDR1 is GTSNPN and CDR2 is SVGIG (reference sequence). V lost 6 bases to trimming and J lost 0 bases, with 11 bases between them. This CDR3 region has 13 residues. The chain's CDR3 is CACSGDMNTEAFF. CDR3 DNA: TGTGCCTGCTCGGGGGATATGAACACTGAAGCTTTCTTT. Filled out from reference TRBV30 and TRBJ1-1, the complete variable domain reads SQTIHQWPATLVQPVGSPLSLECTVEGTSNPNLYWYRQAAGRGLQLLFYSVGIGQISSEVPQNLSASRPQDRQFILSSKKLLLSDSGFYLCACSGDMNTEAFFGQGTRLTVV.

The chain carries TRBV27 and TRBJ1-1; the D is unclear. There are 13 residues in the CDR3. The V gene lost 6 bases and the J gene lost 0 bases, with 8 bases spanning the gap. Germline V gene data show CDR1 as MNHEY and CDR2 as SMNVEV (reference sequence). DNA of the CDR3: TGTGCCAGCAGGCGGACTGTGAACACTGAAGCTTTCTTT. Amino acid sequence: CASRRTVNTEAFF.

The chain employs TRBV20-1 and TRBJ2-1; no clear D. Per germline, CDR1 DFQATT and CDR2 SNEGSKA (reference sequence). The CDR3 covers 8 residues. V lost 3 bases and J lost 10, with 1 base in between. The CDR3: CSASEQFF. The CDR3 nucleotides read TGCAGTGCTAGCGAGCAGTTCTTC.

The DNA of the CDR3 is TGTGCCAGCAGCCTTTGGAAGGGCAACAATGAGCAGTTCTTC. It encodes CASSLWKGNNEQFF. The rearrangement links TRBV14 to TRBJ2-1; no reliable D call. In germline, CDR1 is SGHDN, CDR2 FVKESK. V was clipped by 4 bases and J by 5 bases, with 12 bases between them. This CDR3 has 14 amino acids.

This chain links TRBV7-2 with TRBJ2-3; no reliable D call. The CDR3 extends over 13 amino acids. Trimming removed 7 bases from V and 0 bases from J, with 8 bases in between. CDR1 SGHTA and CDR2 FQGNSA come from the germline V gene. The CDR3 DNA reads as TGTGCCAGCACCCACTCAAGCACAGATACGCAGTATTTT. It translates to CASTHSSTDTQYF.

The rearrangement uses TRBV12-3 or TRBV12-4 and TRBJ2-1; D not resolved. The CDR3 has 15 residues. The ends were cut back, 2 bases at V and 4 bases at J, with 12 bases in the middle. The CDR3 spells CASSLISGPYNEQFF. The CDR3 DNA is TGTGCCAGCAGTTTAATTAGTGGTCCGTACAATGAGCAGTTCTTC.

V gene TRBV20-1 combines with J gene TRBJ1-1; 10 bases line up with TRBD1. Germline V CDR1 and CDR2: DFQATT, SNEGSKA (reference sequence). J was trimmed by 4 bases and V by 5 bases; bases with no gene match: 7. This CDR3 comprises 14 residues. CDR3 loop: CSARTGGPSTEAFF. The DNA of the CDR3 is TGCAGTGCTCGGACAGGGGGGCCGAGCACTGAAGCTTTCTTT.

This chain joins TRBV6-5 and TRBJ2-5; D is undetermined. Trimming removed 2 bases at V and 6 bases at J, with 4 bases between. This CDR3 region has 11 residues. Germline V lookup: CDR1 MNHEY, CDR2 SVGAGI. In nucleotides, the CDR3 is TGTGCCAGCAGTTACGGAAAGACCCAGTACTTC. The encoded protein is CASSYGKTQYF.

The J gene is TRBJ2-1, the V gene TRBV2, with a weak D call TRBD1 (7 bases). V lost 3 bases and J 9 bases, leaving 15 bases between the germline ends. Germline CDR1 reads SNHLY; CDR2 reads FYNNEI. The CDR3 consists of 14 residues. Here the CDR3 reads CASSDRGVFGEQFF. The CDR3 DNA reads TGTGCCAGCAGTGACAGGGGGGTGTTTGGTGAGCAGTTCTTC. Drawing the rest from reference TRBV2 and TRBJ2-1, the complete variable domain is EPEVTQTPSHQVTQMGQEVILRCVPISNHLYFYWYRQILGQKVEFLVSFYNNEISEKSEIFDDQFSVERPDGSNFTLKIRSTKLEDSAMYFCASSDRGVFGEQFFGPGTRLTVL.